The 22 T cell receptor beta chains given below trace back to one sample, sequenced in a study of patients and donors after allogeneic stem cell transplantation. TCRdb re-called the RT-PCR reads through MiXCR, storing one row per CDR3 protein. The sample holds about 960,000 distinct CDR3 sequences, 18% seen once. Sequencing was performed on blood, either unsorted or a sorted T cell fraction (not recorded which). These receptor sequences come from a human donor who was either an allogeneic HSCT recipient or a stem cell or donor lymphocyte infusion donor (not recorded which). It is not recorded whose cells these are; they may come from a transplant donor.

This clonotype showed up many times. The genes are TRBV7-8 and TRBJ2-7; 11 positions agree with TRBD2. This CDR3 has 15 residues. The trim removed 5 bases at V and 3 bases at J, leaving 6 bases unmatched. CDR1 and CDR2 from the germline V gene are SGHVS and FQNEAQ. The CDR3, as DNA: TGTGCCAGCAGCCCCAGACTAGCGGGAATCTACGAGCAGTACTTC. Translated, it gives CASSPRLAGIYEQYF.

The chain employs TRBV5-5 and TRBJ2-1; D may be TRBD1 (6 bases). The CDR3 totals 15 residues. Trimming stripped 1 base from V and 7 bases from J, with 15 bases between. The germline gives CDR1 SGHKS, CDR2 YYEKEE (reference sequence). CDR3 in amino acids: CASSLRDILKNEQFF. In nucleotides, the CDR3 is TGTGCCAGCAGCTTGAGGGACATACTCAAGAATGAGCAGTTCTTC.

V and J are TRBV12-3 or TRBV12-4 and TRBJ2-7, with 7 bases aligning to TRBD1. Trimming cost V 5 bases and J 0 bases; bases outside gene matches: 13. This CDR3 is 17 amino acids long. In DNA form, the CDR3 reads TGTGCCAGCAGTCCACTAGGGGGCGGGCCCAGCTCCTACGAGCAGTACTTC. This codes for CASSPLGGGPSSYEQYF.

The chain employs TRBV12-3 or TRBV12-4 and TRBJ1-4, with TRBD1 matching over 8 bases. Trimming cost V 6 bases and J 8 bases; bases outside gene matches: 14. CDR3 length equals 16 residues. The CDR3 DNA reads as TGTGCCAGCAGCCTGGGCGCGACAGGGGAATACGAAAAACTGTTTTTT. It yields the protein CASSLGATGEYEKLFF.

This clonotype was detected a few times. The chain uses TRBV6-1 and TRBJ2-2, with TRBD1 identical over 10 bases. Germline CDR1 and CDR2: MNHNS and SASEGT. The ends lost 6 bases at V and 5 bases at J; junction bases unmatched: 9. CDR3 length: 16 residues. The CDR3 sequence is CASSSWGQGNTGELFF. CDR3 DNA sequence: TGTGCCAGCAGCTCCTGGGGACAGGGGAATACCGGGGAGCTGTTTTTT.

The chain couples TRBV15 to TRBJ1-1, with unresolved D. The germline gives CDR1 LNHNV, CDR2 YYDKDF (reference sequence). Trimming shortened V by 8 bases and J by 5 bases, and 15 bases separated the two germline ends. The CDR3 extends over 13 amino acids. DNA for the CDR3: TGTGCCACCCACCATTCAACGGGGACTGAAGCTTTCTTT. It specifies CATHHSTGTEAFF.

This clonotype was detected a few times. The rearrangement uses TRBV25-1 and TRBJ2-2; D call uncertain. Looked up from germline, CDR1 is MGHDK and CDR2 is SYGVNS. Trimming took 2 bases from V and 4 from J, leaving 5 bases between them. This CDR3 is built from 13 residues. For the CDR3, the DNA is TGTGCCAGCAGTGAACAAGCCACCGGGGAGCTGTTTTTT. The encoded protein is CASSEQATGELFF.

This clonotype was counted many times. The chain recombines TRBV7-2 with TRBJ2-7; 11 positions match TRBD1. The CDR3 is 15 residues long. Germline assignment: CDR1 SGHTA and CDR2 FQGNSA. V was pared by 5 bases and J by 3 bases, with 6 bases of the junction left unmatched. Here the CDR3 reads CASSRRGTGGYEQYF. The CDR3 nucleotides read TGTGCCAGCAGCCGGCGGGGGACAGGGGGCTACGAGCAGTACTTC. Full variable domain (missing parts from reference TRBV7-2 and TRBJ2-7): GAGVSQSPSNKVTEKGKDVELRCDPISGHTALYWYRQSLGQGLEFLIYFQGNSAPDKSGLPSDRFSAERTGGSVSTLTIQRTQQEDSAVYLCASSRRGTGGYEQYFGPGTRLTVT.

This chain joins TRBV24-1 and TRBJ2-1, with D uncertain. The V gene lost 4 bases and the J gene lost 6 bases, with 12 bases spanning the gap. Germline V gene lookup returns CDR1 KGHDR and CDR2 SFDVKD. The CDR3 extends over 14 amino acids. In nucleotides, the CDR3 is TGTGCCACCAGTGACTTGCGAACTACCAATGAGCAGTTCTTC. Its protein is CATSDLRTTNEQFF.

This clonotype was counted many times. The rearrangement links TRBV9 to TRBJ1-2; D call uncertain. The CDR3 has 17 residues. Germline loops: CDR1 SGDLS, CDR2 YYNGEE. Trimming left V 0 bases short and J 0 bases short, with 15 bases between. CDR3 protein: CASSVVTSSVSNYGYTF. The CDR3 bases are TGTGCCAGCAGCGTAGTTACATCTTCGGTCTCTAACTATGGCTACACCTTC.

The chain carries TRBV20-1 and TRBJ2-3; D is perhaps TRBD2 (5 bases). V was trimmed by 6 bases and J by 8 bases, leaving 12 bases between them. Germline CDR1 and CDR2: DFQATT and SNEGSKA (reference sequence). This CDR3 region has 11 residues. CDR3 DNA: TGCAGTGCCAAACTAGGAGGTACGCAGTATTTT. The encoded protein is CSAKLGGTQYF.

This clonotype occurred a few times. This chain joins TRBV14 and TRBJ1-2, with D possibly being TRBD1 (5 bases). The germline gives CDR1 SGHDN, CDR2 FVKESK. CDR3 size: 15 residues. Trimming left V 0 bases short and J 4 bases short, with 12 bases between. CDR3 sequence reads: CASSQDSRGTYGYTF. The CDR3 DNA is TGTGCCAGCAGCCAAGATAGTCGAGGGACCTATGGCTACACCTTC. Using reference TRBV14 and TRBJ1-2 for the parts outside the CDR3, the full variable domain is EAGVTQFPSHSVIEKGQTVTLRCDPISGHDNLYWYRRVMGKEIKFLLHFVKESKQDESGMPNNRFLAERTGGTYSTLKVQPAELEDSGVYFCASSQDSRGTYGYTFGSGTRLTVV.

In this sample, this clonotype turned up a few times. The CDR3 bases are TGCGCCAGCAGCTTGAGGACTAGCGGGAACCAGCTCACAGATACGCAGTATTTT. Translating it yields CASSLRTSGNQLTDTQYF. The J gene is TRBJ2-3, the V gene TRBV5-1; 12 nucleotides line up with TRBD2. The germline gives CDR1 SGHRS, CDR2 YFSETQ. The V gene end was trimmed by 1 base and the J gene end by 2 bases; junction bases not matched to a gene: 8. The CDR3 has 18 residues.

In this sample, this clonotype turned up a few times. Here the CDR3 reads CAASLGVGAYNEQFF. Written as DNA, the CDR3 is TGTGCCGCCTCTCTAGGGGTGGGCGCCTACAATGAGCAGTTCTTC. J is TRBJ2-1 and V is TRBV6-1, with D perhaps matching TRBD1 (5 bases). Germline loops: CDR1 MNHNS, CDR2 SASEGT. The CDR3 consists of 15 residues. V gave up 11 bases and J gave up 2 bases, with 19 bases separating them.

This clonotype was detected only a few times. The chain employs TRBV5-1 and TRBJ2-3; 10 nucleotides agree with TRBD2. With V trimmed by 2 bases and J by 2 bases, 2 bases remained unmatched. Germline CDR1 is SGHRS and CDR2 is YFSETQ. There are 15 residues in the CDR3. The CDR3 DNA is TGCGCCAGCAGCTTTAGCGGGAGGAACACAGATACGCAGTATTTT. This sequence encodes CASSFSGRNTDTQYF.

This clonotype came up many times. The chain is built from TRBV20-1 and TRBJ1-4; tentatively, D is TRBD1 (5 bases). CDR3 length: 14 amino acids. V was cut by 1 base and J by 8 bases, with 14 bases left in between. Germline CDR1 and CDR2: DFQATT and SNEGSKA (reference sequence). The DNA of the CDR3 is TGCAGTGCTAGAGGGCCGGGGGTGACGGAAAAACTGTTTTTT. Residues: CSARGPGVTEKLFF.

The V and J genes are TRBV2 and TRBJ2-3; weak D call: TRBD2 (6 bases). Germline CDR1 is SNHLY and CDR2 is FYNNEI. CDR3 size: 15 residues. Trimming cost V 4 bases and J 3 bases, with 14 bases left between them. CDR3 coding DNA: TGTGCCAGCAGTGTCGGTAGTCGGGGGACAGATACGCAGTATTTT. Its protein product is CASSVGSRGTDTQYF. The variable domain in full, with the rest retrieved from reference TRBV2 and TRBJ2-3, is EPEVTQTPSHQVTQMGQEVILRCVPISNHLYFYWYRQILGQKVEFLVSFYNNEISEKSEIFDDQFSVERPDGSNFTLKIRSTKLEDSAMYFCASSVGSRGTDTQYFGPGTRLTVL.

There are a few counts of this clonotype. The chain couples TRBV10-3 to TRBJ2-3; the match to TRBD2 covers 10 bases. The germline CDR1 and CDR2 sequences are ENHRY and SYGVKD. V trimming: 10 bases; J trimming: 6 bases; junction bases outside the gene matches: 7. This CDR3 has 13 residues. CDR3 nucleotide sequence: TGTGCCAGCACAGCGGGAGGGCGCGATACGCAGTATTTT. This sequence encodes CASTAGGRDTQYF.

This clonotype was seen a few times. The chain carries TRBV20-1 and TRBJ2-7; D not resolved. CDR3 length: 13 residues. Germline CDR1 is DFQATT and CDR2 is SNEGSKA (reference sequence). V lost 5 bases and J 2 bases, leaving 13 bases between the germline ends. The CDR3, as DNA: TGCAGTGCTCCACGGGCCGGAACCTACGAGCAGTACTTC. It translates to CSAPRAGTYEQYF.

The chain joins TRBV27 to TRBJ2-3; no clear D gene. This CDR3 has 17 residues. CDR1 MNHEY and CDR2 SMNVEV come from the germline V gene (reference sequence). V was clipped by 8 bases and J by 0 bases, with 21 bases between them. The CDR3 nucleotides read TGTGCCAGCCGAGGACGGGTTGGAAAGAAGAGCACAGATACGCAGTATTTT. It codes for CASRGRVGKKSTDTQYF.

The sample holds a few counts of this clonotype. V usage is TRBV24-1 and J usage is TRBJ2-7, with 11 bases that match TRBD2. The CDR3 consists of 17 residues. Germline V CDR1 and CDR2: KGHDR, SFDVKD. Trimming removed 2 bases from V and 5 bases from J; junction bases left unmatched: 10. CDR3 DNA: TGTGCCACCAGTGATTCGGGACTAGCGGCCCCTATGAACGAGCAGTACTTC. Protein sequence: CATSDSGLAAPMNEQYF.

This clonotype occurred a few times. The chain carries TRBV24-1 and TRBJ2-2; D is unresolved. This CDR3 is built from 16 residues. Trimming removed 3 bases from V and 4 bases from J, with 14 bases in between. CDR1 and CDR2 from the germline V gene are KGHDR and SFDVKD. The CDR3 DNA is TGTGCCACCAGTGATCTCGACTCCAGCGCCACCGGGGAGCTGTTTTTT. Residues: CATSDLDSSATGELFF.